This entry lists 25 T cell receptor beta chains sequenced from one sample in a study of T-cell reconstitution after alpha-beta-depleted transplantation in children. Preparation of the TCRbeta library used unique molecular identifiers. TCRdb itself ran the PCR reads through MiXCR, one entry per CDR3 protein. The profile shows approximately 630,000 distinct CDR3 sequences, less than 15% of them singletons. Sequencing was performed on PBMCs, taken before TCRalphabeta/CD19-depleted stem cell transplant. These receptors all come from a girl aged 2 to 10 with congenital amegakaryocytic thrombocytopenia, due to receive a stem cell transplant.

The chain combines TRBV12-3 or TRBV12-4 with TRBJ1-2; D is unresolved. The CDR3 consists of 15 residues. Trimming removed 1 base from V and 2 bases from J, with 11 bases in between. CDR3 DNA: TGTGCCAGCAGTTTAGGAATTTTTGAGAACTATGGCTACACCTTC. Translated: CASSLGIFENYGYTF.

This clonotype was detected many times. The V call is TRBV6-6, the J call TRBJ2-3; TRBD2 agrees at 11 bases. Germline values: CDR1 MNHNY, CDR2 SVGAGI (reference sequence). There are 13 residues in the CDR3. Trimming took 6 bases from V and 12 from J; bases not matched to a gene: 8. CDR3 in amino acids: CASSIMTSGTQYF. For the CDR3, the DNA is TGTGCCAGCAGCATAATGACTAGCGGGACACAGTATTTT.

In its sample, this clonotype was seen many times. The CDR3 loop reads CASSYRTGDFAGANVLTF. The CDR3 bases are TGTGCCAGCAGTTATCGGACAGGGGATTTCGCTGGGGCCAACGTCCTGACTTTC. The rearrangement links TRBV11-1 to TRBJ2-6, with 9 bases that match TRBD1. The CDR3 sequence is 18 residues long. V trimming: 6 bases; J trimming: 2 bases; junction bases outside the gene matches: 11. Germline loops: CDR1 SGHAT, CDR2 FQDESV (reference sequence).

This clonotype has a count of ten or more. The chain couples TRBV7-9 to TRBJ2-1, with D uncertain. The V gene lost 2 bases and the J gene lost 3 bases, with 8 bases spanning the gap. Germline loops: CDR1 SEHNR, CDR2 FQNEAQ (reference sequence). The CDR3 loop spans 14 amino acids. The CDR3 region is CASSLPIGYNEQFF. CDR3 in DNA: TGTGCCAGCAGCTTACCGATTGGCTACAATGAGCAGTTCTTC.

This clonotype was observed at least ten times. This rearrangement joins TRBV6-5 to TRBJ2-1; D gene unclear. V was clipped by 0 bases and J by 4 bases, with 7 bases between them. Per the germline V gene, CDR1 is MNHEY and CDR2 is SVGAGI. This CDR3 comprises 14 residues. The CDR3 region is CASSYSKGYNEQFF. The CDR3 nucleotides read TGTGCCAGCAGTTACTCAAAGGGATACAATGAGCAGTTCTTC.

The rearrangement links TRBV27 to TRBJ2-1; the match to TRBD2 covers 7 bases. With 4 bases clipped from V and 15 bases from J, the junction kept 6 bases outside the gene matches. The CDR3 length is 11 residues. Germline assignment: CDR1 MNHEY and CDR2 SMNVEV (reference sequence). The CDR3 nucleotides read TGTGCCAGCAGTTACGGGGGGTGGTTGTTCTTC. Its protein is CASSYGGWLFF.

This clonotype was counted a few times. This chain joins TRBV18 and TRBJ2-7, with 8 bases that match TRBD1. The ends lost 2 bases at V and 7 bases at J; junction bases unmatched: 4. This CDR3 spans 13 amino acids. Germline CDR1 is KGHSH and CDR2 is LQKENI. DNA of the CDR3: TGTGCCAGCTCACCAGACAGGGGCCGGGAGCAGTACTTC. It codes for CASSPDRGREQYF. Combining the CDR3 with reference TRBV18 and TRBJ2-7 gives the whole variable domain NAGVMQNPRHLVRRRGQEARLRCSPMKGHSHVYWYRQLPEEGLKFMVYLQKENIIDESGMPKERFSAEFPKEGPSILRIQQVVRGDSAAYFCASSPDRGREQYFGPGTRLTVT.

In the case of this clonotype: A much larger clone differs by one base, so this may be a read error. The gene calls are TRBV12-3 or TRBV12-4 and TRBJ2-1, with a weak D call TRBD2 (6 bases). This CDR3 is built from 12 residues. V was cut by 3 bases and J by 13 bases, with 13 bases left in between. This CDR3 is CASSLVAETQFF. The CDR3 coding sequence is TGTGCCAGCAGTTTGGTAGCGGAGACCCAGTTCTTC.

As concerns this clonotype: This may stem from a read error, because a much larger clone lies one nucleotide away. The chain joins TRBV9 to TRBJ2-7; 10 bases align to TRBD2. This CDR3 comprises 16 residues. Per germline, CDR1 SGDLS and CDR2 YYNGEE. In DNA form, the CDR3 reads TGTGCCAGCAGCGTGTCCGGGACTAGCGAGTCCTACGAGCAGCACTTC. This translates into CASSVSGTSESYEQHF.

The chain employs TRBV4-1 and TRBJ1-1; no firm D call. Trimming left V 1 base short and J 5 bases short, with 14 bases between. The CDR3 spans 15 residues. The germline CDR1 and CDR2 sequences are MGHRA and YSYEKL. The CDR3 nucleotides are TGCGCCAGCAGCCAAGTAGGTATGATGGGGACTGAAGCTTTCTTT. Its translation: CASSQVGMMGTEAFF.

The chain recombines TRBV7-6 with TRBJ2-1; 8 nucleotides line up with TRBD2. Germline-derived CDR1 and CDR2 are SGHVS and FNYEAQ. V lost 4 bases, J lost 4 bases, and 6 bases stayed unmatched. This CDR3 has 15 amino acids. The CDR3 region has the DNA TGTGCCAGCAGCTCACCGAGCGGGAGATACAATGAGCAGTTCTTC. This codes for CASSSPSGRYNEQFF. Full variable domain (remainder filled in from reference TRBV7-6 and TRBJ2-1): GAGVSQSPRYKVTKRGQDVALRCDPISGHVSLYWYRQALGQGPEFLTYFNYEAQQDKSGLPNDRFSAERPEGSISTLTIQRTEQRDSAMYRCASSSPSGRYNEQFFGPGTRLTVL.

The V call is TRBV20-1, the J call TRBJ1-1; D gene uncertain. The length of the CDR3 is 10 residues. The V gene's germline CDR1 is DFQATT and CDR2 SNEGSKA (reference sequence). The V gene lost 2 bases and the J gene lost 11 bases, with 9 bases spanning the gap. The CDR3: CSARQLRAFF. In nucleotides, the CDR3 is TGCAGTGCTAGACAATTAAGGGCTTTCTTT.

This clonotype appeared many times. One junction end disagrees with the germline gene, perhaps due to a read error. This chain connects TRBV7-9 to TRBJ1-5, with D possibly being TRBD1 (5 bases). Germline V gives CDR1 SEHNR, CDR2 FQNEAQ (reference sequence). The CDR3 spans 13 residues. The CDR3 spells CASSWDDPATAVF. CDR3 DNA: TGTGCCAGCAGCTGGGACGACCCAGCGACGGCCGTTTTT.

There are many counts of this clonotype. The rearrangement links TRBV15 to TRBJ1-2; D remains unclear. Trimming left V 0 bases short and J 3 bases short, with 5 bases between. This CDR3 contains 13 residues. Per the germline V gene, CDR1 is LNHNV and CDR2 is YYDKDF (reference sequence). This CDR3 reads CATSRETHYGYTF. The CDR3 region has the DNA TGTGCCACCAGCAGAGAGACGCACTATGGCTACACCTTC.

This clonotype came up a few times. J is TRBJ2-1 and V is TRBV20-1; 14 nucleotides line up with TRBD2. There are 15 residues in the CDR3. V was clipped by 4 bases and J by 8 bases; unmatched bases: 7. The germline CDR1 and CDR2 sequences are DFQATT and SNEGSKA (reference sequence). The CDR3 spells CSATGTSGSYDEQFF. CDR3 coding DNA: TGCAGTGCTACCGGGACTAGCGGGAGTTACGATGAGCAGTTCTTC.

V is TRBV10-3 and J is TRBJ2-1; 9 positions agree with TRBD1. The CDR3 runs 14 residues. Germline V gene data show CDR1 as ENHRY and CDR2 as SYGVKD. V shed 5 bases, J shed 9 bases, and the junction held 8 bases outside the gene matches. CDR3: CAISPGQGLGEQFF. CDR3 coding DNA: TGTGCCATCAGTCCGGGACAGGGTCTGGGTGAGCAGTTCTTC.

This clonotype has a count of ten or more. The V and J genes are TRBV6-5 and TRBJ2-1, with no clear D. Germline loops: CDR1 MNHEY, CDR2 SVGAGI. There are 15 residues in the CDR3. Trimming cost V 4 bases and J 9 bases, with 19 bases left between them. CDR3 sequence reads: CASSFLPETVGEQFF. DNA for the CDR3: TGTGCCAGCAGTTTCCTGCCCGAGACGGTGGGTGAGCAGTTCTTC.

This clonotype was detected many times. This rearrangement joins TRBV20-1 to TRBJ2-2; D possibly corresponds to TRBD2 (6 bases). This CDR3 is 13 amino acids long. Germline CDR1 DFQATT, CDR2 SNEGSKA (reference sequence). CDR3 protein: CRAARGDTGELFF. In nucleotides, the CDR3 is TGCAGAGCAGCGCGCGGGGATACCGGGGAGCTGTTTTTT.

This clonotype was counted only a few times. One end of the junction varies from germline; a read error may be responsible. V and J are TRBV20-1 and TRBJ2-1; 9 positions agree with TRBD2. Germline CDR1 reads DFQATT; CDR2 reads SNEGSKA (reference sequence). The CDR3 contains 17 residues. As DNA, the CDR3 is TGCTGTGCTAGCGCCCAGGGCCTAGCGGGATTCGTCTATGAGCAGTTCTTC. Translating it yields CCASAQGLAGFVYEQFF.

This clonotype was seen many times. This CDR3 is CASRDYSSYNEQFF. The CDR3, as DNA: TGCGCCAGCAGGGACTACAGTTCCTACAATGAGCAGTTCTTC. The chain recombines TRBV5-1 with TRBJ2-1, with TRBD2 as a possible D gene (6 bases). The germline CDR1 and CDR2 sequences are SGHRS and YFSETQ. The CDR3 covers 14 residues. V was trimmed by 5 bases and J by 1 base, leaving 10 bases between them.

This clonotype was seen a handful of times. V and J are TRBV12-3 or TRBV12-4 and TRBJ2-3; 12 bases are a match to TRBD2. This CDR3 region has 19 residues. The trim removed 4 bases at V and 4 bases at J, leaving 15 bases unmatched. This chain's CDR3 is CASSWGPGSRLAGADTQYF. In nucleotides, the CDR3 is TGTGCCAGCAGTTGGGGGCCCGGTTCACGACTAGCGGGAGCAGATACGCAGTATTTT.

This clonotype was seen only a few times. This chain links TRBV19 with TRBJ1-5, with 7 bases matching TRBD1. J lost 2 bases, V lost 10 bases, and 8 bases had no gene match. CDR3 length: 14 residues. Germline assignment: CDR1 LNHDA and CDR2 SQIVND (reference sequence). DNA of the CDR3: TGTGCCACCGGGGGACAGCATCGCAATCAGCCCCAGCATTTT. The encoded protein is CATGGQHRNQPQHF.

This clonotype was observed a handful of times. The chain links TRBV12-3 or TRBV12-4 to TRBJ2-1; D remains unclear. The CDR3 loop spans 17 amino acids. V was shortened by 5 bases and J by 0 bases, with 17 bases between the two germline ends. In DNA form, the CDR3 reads TGTGCCAGCAGTGGGCTGGCGGCCGGAAGCTCCTACAATGAGCAGTTCTTC. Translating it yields CASSGLAAGSSYNEQFF.

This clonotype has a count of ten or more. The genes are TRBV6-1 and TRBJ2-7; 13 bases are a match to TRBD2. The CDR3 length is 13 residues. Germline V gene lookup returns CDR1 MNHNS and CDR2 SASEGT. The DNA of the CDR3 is TGTGCTGCCGGGACTAGCGGGACGTACGAGCAGTACTTC. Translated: CAAGTSGTYEQYF.

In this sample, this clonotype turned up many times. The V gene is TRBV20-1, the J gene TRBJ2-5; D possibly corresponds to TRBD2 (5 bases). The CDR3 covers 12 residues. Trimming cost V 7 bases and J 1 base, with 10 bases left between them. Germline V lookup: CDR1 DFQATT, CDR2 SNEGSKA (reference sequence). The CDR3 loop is CSVSGSQETQYF. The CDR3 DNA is TGCAGTGTTTCGGGGTCCCAAGAGACCCAGTACTTC.